Listed below are T cell receptor beta chains from one sample, sequenced in a study of blood T cell repertoires in COVID-19. The data were produced by immunoSEQ multiplex PCR, yet TCRdb's version contains in-frame clones alone and is incomplete. The sample has about 44,000 clones; about 90% are singletons. Sequenced material: peripheral blood. These receptor sequences come from a woman of 80 years or more in a cohort sampled during active or convalescent COVID-19. The CDR3 runs from the conserved cysteine through the conserved F or W. Each record gives: CDR3 protein, CDR3 DNA, D gene, clone size, V gene, J gene. A D gene is named only where the DNA matches it firmly. Only part of the rows carry a size: once, few, many, or a class if the clone is expanded.

CDR3aa: CASTPGGNGPNEQFF
CDR3nt: TGTGCCAGCACCCCAGGGGGGAACGGCCCCAATGAGCAGTTCTTC
d_gene: NA
abundance: few
v_gene: TRBV11-3
j_gene: TRBJ2-1

CDR3aa: CASSPIFAGGITDTQYF
CDR3nt: TGTGCCAGCAGTCCCATATTTGCGGGAGGGATCACAGATACGCAGTATTTT
d_gene: TRBD2
abundance: NA
v_gene: TRBV28
j_gene: TRBJ2-3

CDR3aa: CASSTGTSGRLGEQFF
CDR3nt: TGTGCCAGCAGCACCGGGACTAGCGGGAGATTAGGTGAGCAGTTCTTC
d_gene: TRBD2
abundance: NA
v_gene: TRBV5-4
j_gene: TRBJ2-1

CDR3aa: CASSSTARRGTDTQYF
CDR3nt: TGCGCCAGCAGCTCGACGGCCCGGCGGGGCACAGATACGCAGTATTTT
d_gene: NA
abundance: NA
v_gene: TRBV5-1
j_gene: TRBJ2-3

CDR3aa: CASSKGVSKRTGGAKRGNQPQHF
CDR3nt: TGTGCCAGCAGCAAAGGGGTTAGTAAGCGGACAGGGGGCGCGAAACGGGGCAATCAGCCCCAGCATTTT
d_gene: NA
abundance: NA
v_gene: TRBV21-1
j_gene: TRBJ1-5

CDR3aa: CASSARTGSYNEQFF
CDR3nt: TGTGCCAGCAGCGCGAGGACAGGCTCCTACAATGAGCAGTTCTTC
d_gene: TRBD1
abundance: NA
v_gene: TRBV9
j_gene: TRBJ2-1

CDR3aa: CASSERVAGATSGELFF
CDR3nt: TGTGCCAGCAGTGAGCGAGTAGCGGGAGCAACGTCCGGGGAGCTGTTTTTT
d_gene: TRBD2
abundance: NA
v_gene: TRBV2
j_gene: TRBJ2-2

CDR3aa: CASSLGRASYEQYF
CDR3nt: TGTGCCAGCAGCCTCGGGAGGGCCTCCTACGAGCAGTACTTC
d_gene: TRBD2
abundance: once
v_gene: TRBV5-5
j_gene: TRBJ2-7

CDR3aa: CASSEVGTGVPQHF
CDR3nt: TGTGCCAGCAGTGAAGTCGGTACAGGGGTGCCCCAGCATTTT
d_gene: TRBD1
abundance: NA
v_gene: TRBV6-1
j_gene: TRBJ1-5

CDR3aa: CASRGQGSSQPQHF
CDR3nt: TGTGCCAGCAGGGGACAGGGGTCTTCTCAGCCCCAGCATTTT
d_gene: TRBD1
abundance: NA
v_gene: TRBV6-5
j_gene: TRBJ1-5

CDR3aa: CASSLVRNSPLHF
CDR3nt: TGTGCCAGCAGTTTGGTCAGGAATTCACCCCTCCACTTT
d_gene: NA
abundance: NA
v_gene: TRBV12-3/TRBV12-4
j_gene: TRBJ1-6

CDR3aa: CASSTGLAGGETQYF
CDR3nt: TGCGCCAGCAGCACGGGACTAGCGGGGGGAGAGACCCAGTACTTC
d_gene: TRBD2
abundance: once
v_gene: TRBV5-1
j_gene: TRBJ2-5

CDR3aa: CASSSGQTDTQYF
CDR3nt: TGCGCCAGCAGTTCGGGACAGACAGATACGCAGTATTTT
d_gene: TRBD1
abundance: NA
v_gene: TRBV5-1
j_gene: TRBJ2-3

CDR3aa: CASSPLAKNIQYF
CDR3nt: TGTGCCAGCAGTCCATTAGCCAAAAACATTCAGTACTTC
d_gene: NA
abundance: NA
v_gene: TRBV27
j_gene: TRBJ2-4

CDR3aa: CASSVTGSYGYTF
CDR3nt: TGTGCCAGCAGCGTAACAGGGAGTTATGGCTACACCTTC
d_gene: NA
abundance: NA
v_gene: TRBV6-4
j_gene: TRBJ1-2

CDR3aa: CAISEGAGELFF
CDR3nt: TGTGCCATCAGTGAAGGGGCCGGGGAGCTGTTTTTT
d_gene: NA
abundance: once
v_gene: TRBV10-3
j_gene: TRBJ2-2

CDR3aa: CASSLNGDTQYF
CDR3nt: TGTGCCAGCAGCCTCAACGGAGATACGCAGTATTTT
d_gene: NA
abundance: NA
v_gene: TRBV3-1/TRBV3-2
j_gene: TRBJ2-3

CDR3aa: CAWSDRVSNQPQHF
CDR3nt: TGTGCCTGGAGTGACAGGGTTAGCAATCAGCCCCAGCATTTT
d_gene: NA
abundance: NA
v_gene: TRBV30
j_gene: TRBJ1-5

CDR3aa: CASSPSSGDEQFF
CDR3nt: TGTGCCAGCAGCCCGTCTAGCGGGGATGAGCAGTTCTTC
d_gene: TRBD2
abundance: NA
v_gene: TRBV14
j_gene: TRBJ2-1

CDR3aa: CASSPQPSSGTYNEQFF
CDR3nt: TGCGCCAGCAGCCCCCAACCCTCTAGCGGGACCTACAATGAGCAGTTCTTC
d_gene: TRBD2
abundance: NA
v_gene: TRBV5-1
j_gene: TRBJ2-1

CDR3aa: CSVEPSGRPDTQYF
CDR3nt: TGCAGCGTTGAGCCTAGCGGCCGGCCAGATACGCAGTATTTT
d_gene: TRBD2
abundance: NA
v_gene: TRBV29-1
j_gene: TRBJ2-3

CDR3aa: CASNNRGGPQETQYF
CDR3nt: TGTGCCAGCAACAACCGCGGGGGGCCCCAAGAGACCCAGTACTTC
d_gene: TRBD2
abundance: once
v_gene: TRBV6-5
j_gene: TRBJ2-5

CDR3aa: CASSLSGGVHYEQYF
CDR3nt: TGTGCCAGCAGCTTGTCGGGGGGCGTGCACTACGAGCAGTACTTC
d_gene: NA
abundance: NA
v_gene: TRBV5-6
j_gene: TRBJ2-7

CDR3aa: CASSLGLAGTDTQYF
CDR3nt: TGCGCCAGCAGCCTGGGACTAGCGGGCACAGATACGCAGTATTTT
d_gene: TRBD2
abundance: NA
v_gene: TRBV4-3
j_gene: TRBJ2-3

CDR3aa: CASESGIRNYGYTF
CDR3nt: TGTGCCAGCGAAAGCGGAATACGCAACTATGGCTACACCTTC
d_gene: NA
abundance: few
v_gene: TRBV7-9
j_gene: TRBJ1-2

CDR3aa: CASSLDVVQGGYTF
CDR3nt: TGTGCCAGCAGCTTAGACGTCGTACAGGGTGGCTACACCTTC
d_gene: NA
abundance: NA
v_gene: TRBV7-9
j_gene: TRBJ1-2

CDR3aa: CARGRTSGRYTDTQYF
CDR3nt: TGTGCCAGAGGCCGGACTAGCGGGAGGTACACAGATACGCAGTATTTT
d_gene: TRBD2
abundance: NA
v_gene: TRBV2
j_gene: TRBJ2-3

CDR3aa: CASSVNDGDSPLHF
CDR3nt: TGTGCCAGCAGCGTAAACGACGGAGATTCACCCCTCCACTTT
d_gene: NA
abundance: NA
v_gene: TRBV9
j_gene: TRBJ1-6

CDR3aa: CAWSVGGTYEQYF
CDR3nt: TGTGCCTGGAGTGTAGGCGGGACCTACGAGCAGTACTTC
d_gene: NA
abundance: NA
v_gene: TRBV30
j_gene: TRBJ2-7

CDR3aa: CASSHGTGNTEAFF
CDR3nt: TGTGCCAGCAGCCATGGGACAGGGAACACTGAAGCTTTCTTT
d_gene: TRBD1
abundance: NA
v_gene: TRBV27
j_gene: TRBJ1-1

CDR3aa: CASSQDRVRSPLHF
CDR3nt: TGTGCCAGCAGCCAAGATCGGGTTAGGTCACCCCTCCACTTT
d_gene: NA
abundance: few
v_gene: TRBV14
j_gene: TRBJ1-6

CDR3aa: CASSLGGFNEKLFF
CDR3nt: TGCGCCAGCAGCTTAGGAGGATTTAATGAAAAACTGTTTTTT
d_gene: NA
abundance: once
v_gene: TRBV5-1
j_gene: TRBJ1-4

CDR3aa: CASSQETSSPLHF
CDR3nt: TGCGCCAGCAGCCAAGAAACGAGTTCACCCCTCCACTTT
d_gene: NA
abundance: NA
v_gene: TRBV4-1
j_gene: TRBJ1-6

CDR3aa: CASSVVGRGETQYF
CDR3nt: TGTGCCAGCAGCGTAGTCGGCCGAGGGGAGACCCAGTACTTC
d_gene: NA
abundance: NA
v_gene: TRBV9
j_gene: TRBJ2-5

CDR3aa: CASSLPNYEQYF
CDR3nt: TGCGCCAGCAGCTTGCCTAACTACGAGCAGTACTTC
d_gene: NA
abundance: once
v_gene: TRBV5-1
j_gene: TRBJ2-7

CDR3aa: CASSRDSGRTYEQYF
CDR3nt: TGTGCCAGCAGTCGGGACAGCGGGAGAACCTACGAGCAGTACTTC
d_gene: NA
abundance: once
v_gene: TRBV2
j_gene: TRBJ2-7

CDR3aa: CASSTGTGMNEQYF
CDR3nt: TGTGCCAGCAGTACGGGGACAGGGATGAACGAGCAGTACTTC
d_gene: TRBD1
abundance: NA
v_gene: TRBV27
j_gene: TRBJ2-7

CDR3aa: CASSEALLVGAGELFF
CDR3nt: TGCGCCAGCAGTGAGGCGCTACTAGTTGGGGCCGGGGAGCTGTTTTTT
d_gene: NA
abundance: once
v_gene: TRBV10-2
j_gene: TRBJ2-2

CDR3aa: CASSPLAGATNEKLFF
CDR3nt: TGTGCCAGCAGCCCCCTCGCGGGGGCAACTAATGAAAAACTGTTTTTT
d_gene: NA
abundance: few
v_gene: TRBV3-1/TRBV3-2
j_gene: TRBJ1-4

CDR3aa: CASSQDWTATYNEQFF
CDR3nt: TGCGCCAGCAGCCAAGATTGGACAGCTACCTACAATGAGCAGTTCTTC
d_gene: NA
abundance: NA
v_gene: TRBV4-1
j_gene: TRBJ2-1

CDR3aa: CASSEGGANEKLFF
CDR3nt: TGTGCCAGCAGCGAAGGGGGAGCTAATGAAAAACTGTTTTTT
d_gene: NA
abundance: NA
v_gene: TRBV9
j_gene: TRBJ1-4

CDR3aa: CASSLTQPQHF
CDR3nt: TGTGCCAGCAGTTTGACACAGCCCCAGCATTTT
d_gene: NA
abundance: NA
v_gene: TRBV28
j_gene: TRBJ1-5

CDR3aa: CASILPWGGDTGELFF
CDR3nt: TGTGCCAGCATCCTCCCTTGGGGGGGGGACACCGGGGAGCTGTTTTTT
d_gene: TRBD2
abundance: few
v_gene: TRBV2
j_gene: TRBJ2-2

CDR3aa: CASSIPRLSGGYTF
CDR3nt: TGTGCCAGTAGTATTCCGCGGTTGTCGGGGGGCTACACCTTC
d_gene: NA
abundance: once
v_gene: TRBV19
j_gene: TRBJ1-2

CDR3aa: CASSSLDTNTEAFF
CDR3nt: TGCGCCAGCAGCTCCTTAGACACGAACACTGAAGCTTTCTTT
d_gene: NA
abundance: few
v_gene: TRBV5-1
j_gene: TRBJ1-1

CDR3aa: CASSLAVGEAFF
CDR3nt: TGTGCCAGCAGCTTAGCGGTCGGTGAAGCTTTCTTT
d_gene: NA
abundance: once
v_gene: TRBV7-9
j_gene: TRBJ1-1

CDR3aa: CAMTDSLSGYTF
CDR3nt: TGTGCCATGACAGACAGTTTGTCTGGCTACACCTTC
d_gene: NA
abundance: NA
v_gene: TRBV10-3
j_gene: TRBJ1-2

CDR3aa: CASSPRRERTDTQYF
CDR3nt: TGTGCCAGCAGCCCTCGGCGGGAACGCACAGATACGCAGTATTTT
d_gene: NA
abundance: NA
v_gene: TRBV7-2
j_gene: TRBJ2-3

CDR3aa: CASSQERGYYGYTF
CDR3nt: TGTGCCAGCAGCCAAGAACGGGGATACTATGGCTACACCTTC
d_gene: NA
abundance: NA
v_gene: TRBV14
j_gene: TRBJ1-2

CDR3aa: CASSSTGGHYGYTF
CDR3nt: TGTGCCAGCAGCTCGACAGGGGGCCATTATGGCTACACCTTC
d_gene: TRBD1
abundance: NA
v_gene: TRBV13
j_gene: TRBJ1-2

CDR3aa: CASRPQGSGYGYTF
CDR3nt: TGTGCCAGCAGACCACAGGGGTCGGGGTATGGCTACACCTTC
d_gene: TRBD1
abundance: NA
v_gene: TRBV27
j_gene: TRBJ1-2

CDR3aa: CASSLAAGVDTEAFF
CDR3nt: TGTGCCAGCAGCTTAGCGGCCGGGGTAGACACTGAAGCTTTCTTT
d_gene: NA
abundance: NA
v_gene: TRBV7-8
j_gene: TRBJ1-1

CDR3aa: CASSHGQAGTEAFF
CDR3nt: TGTGCCAGCAGCCACGGACAGGCGGGCACTGAAGCTTTCTTT
d_gene: TRBD1
abundance: NA
v_gene: TRBV3-1/TRBV3-2
j_gene: TRBJ1-1

CDR3aa: CASSEAGDRGKGEQFF
CDR3nt: TGTGCCAGCAGTGAGGCCGGGGACAGGGGAAAGGGTGAGCAGTTCTTC
d_gene: TRBD1
abundance: NA
v_gene: TRBV25-1
j_gene: TRBJ2-1